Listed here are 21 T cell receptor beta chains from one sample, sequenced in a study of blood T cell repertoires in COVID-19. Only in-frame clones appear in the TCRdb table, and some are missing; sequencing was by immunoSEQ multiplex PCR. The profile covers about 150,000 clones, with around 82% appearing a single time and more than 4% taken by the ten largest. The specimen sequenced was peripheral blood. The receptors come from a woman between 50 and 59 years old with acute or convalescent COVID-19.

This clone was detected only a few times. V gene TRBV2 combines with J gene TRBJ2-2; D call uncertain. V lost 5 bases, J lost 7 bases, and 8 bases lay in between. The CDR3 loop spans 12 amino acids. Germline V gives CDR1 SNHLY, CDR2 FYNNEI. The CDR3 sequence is CASSPERGELFF. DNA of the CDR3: TGTGCCAGCAGTCCAGAACGCGGGGAGCTGTTTTTT.

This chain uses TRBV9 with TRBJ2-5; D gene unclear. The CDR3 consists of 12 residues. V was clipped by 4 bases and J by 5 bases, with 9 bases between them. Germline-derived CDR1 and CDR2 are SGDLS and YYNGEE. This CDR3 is CASSRFRETQYF. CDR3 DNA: TGTGCCAGCAGCCGATTCAGGGAGACCCAGTACTTC.

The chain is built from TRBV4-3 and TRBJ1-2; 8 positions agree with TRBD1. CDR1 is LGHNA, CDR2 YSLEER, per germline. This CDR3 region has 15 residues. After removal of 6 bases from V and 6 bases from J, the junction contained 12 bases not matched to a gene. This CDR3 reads CASRPSTGAGDGYTF. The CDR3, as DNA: TGCGCCAGCAGACCTTCGACAGGGGCCGGGGATGGCTACACCTTC.

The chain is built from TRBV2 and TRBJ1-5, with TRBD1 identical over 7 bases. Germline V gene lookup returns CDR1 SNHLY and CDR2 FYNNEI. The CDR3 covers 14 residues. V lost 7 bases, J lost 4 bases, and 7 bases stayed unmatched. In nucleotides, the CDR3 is TGTGCCAGCATCGAGGGCAGGGGGAATCAGCCCCAGCATTTT. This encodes CASIEGRGNQPQHF.

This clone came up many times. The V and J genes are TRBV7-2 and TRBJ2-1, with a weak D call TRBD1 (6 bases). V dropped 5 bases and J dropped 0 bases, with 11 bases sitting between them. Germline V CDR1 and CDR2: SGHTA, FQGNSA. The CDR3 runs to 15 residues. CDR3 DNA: TGTGCCAGCAGCCCGGACAGCAACTCCTACAATGAGCAGTTCTTC. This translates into CASSPDSNSYNEQFF.

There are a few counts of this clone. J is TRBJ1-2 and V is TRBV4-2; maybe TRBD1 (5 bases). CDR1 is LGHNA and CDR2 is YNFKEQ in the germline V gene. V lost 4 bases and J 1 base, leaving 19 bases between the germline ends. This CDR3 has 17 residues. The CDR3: CASSPKVGRSDNYGYTF. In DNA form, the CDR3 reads TGTGCCAGCAGCCCAAAGGTGGGGCGTTCGGATAACTATGGCTACACCTTC.

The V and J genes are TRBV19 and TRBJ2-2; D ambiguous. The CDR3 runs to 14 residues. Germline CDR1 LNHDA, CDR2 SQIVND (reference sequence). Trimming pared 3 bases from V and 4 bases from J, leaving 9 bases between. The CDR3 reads CASSIGQTTGELFF. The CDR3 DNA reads TGTGCCAGTAGTATTGGGCAGACCACCGGGGAGCTGTTTTTT.

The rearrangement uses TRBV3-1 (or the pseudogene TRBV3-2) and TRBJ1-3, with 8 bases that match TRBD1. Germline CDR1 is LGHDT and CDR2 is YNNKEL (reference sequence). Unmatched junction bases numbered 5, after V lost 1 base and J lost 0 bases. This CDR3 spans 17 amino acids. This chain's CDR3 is CASSQANQGASGNTIYF. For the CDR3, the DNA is TGTGCCAGCAGCCAAGCGAACCAGGGGGCCTCTGGAAACACCATATATTTT.

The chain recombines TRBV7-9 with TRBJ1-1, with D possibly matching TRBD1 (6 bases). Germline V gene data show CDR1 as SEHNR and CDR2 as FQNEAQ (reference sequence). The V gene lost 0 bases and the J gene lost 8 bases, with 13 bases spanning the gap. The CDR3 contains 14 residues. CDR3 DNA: TGTGCCAGCAGCTTAGCTAGTAGGCAGGGGGAAGCTTTCTTT. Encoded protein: CASSLASRQGEAFF.

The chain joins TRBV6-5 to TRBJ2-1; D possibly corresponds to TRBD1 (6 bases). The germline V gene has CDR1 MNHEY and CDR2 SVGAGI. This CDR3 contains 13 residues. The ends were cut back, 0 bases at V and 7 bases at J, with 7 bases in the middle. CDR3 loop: CASSYSRGNEQFF. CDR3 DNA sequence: TGTGCCAGCAGTTACTCAAGGGGGAATGAGCAGTTCTTC.

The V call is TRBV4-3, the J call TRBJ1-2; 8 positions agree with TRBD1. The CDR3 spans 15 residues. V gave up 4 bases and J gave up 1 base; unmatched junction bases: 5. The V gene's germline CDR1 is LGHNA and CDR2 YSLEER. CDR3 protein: CASSLTTGDNYGYTF. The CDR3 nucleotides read TGCGCCAGCAGCCTTACGACAGGGGATAACTATGGCTACACCTTC.

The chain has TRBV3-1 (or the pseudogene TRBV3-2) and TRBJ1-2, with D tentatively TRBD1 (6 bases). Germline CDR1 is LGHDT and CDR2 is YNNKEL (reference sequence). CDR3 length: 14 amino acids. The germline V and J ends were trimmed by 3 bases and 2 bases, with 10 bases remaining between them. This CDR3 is CASSQGAGNYGYTF. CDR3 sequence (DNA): TGTGCCAGCAGCCAGGGGGCAGGGAACTATGGCTACACCTTC.

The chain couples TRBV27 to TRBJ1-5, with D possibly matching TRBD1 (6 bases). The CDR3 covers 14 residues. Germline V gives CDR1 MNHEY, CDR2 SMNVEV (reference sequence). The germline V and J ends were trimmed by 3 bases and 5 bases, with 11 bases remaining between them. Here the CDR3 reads CASSFPGADQPQHF. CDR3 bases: TGTGCCAGCAGTTTTCCAGGGGCGGATCAGCCCCAGCATTTT.

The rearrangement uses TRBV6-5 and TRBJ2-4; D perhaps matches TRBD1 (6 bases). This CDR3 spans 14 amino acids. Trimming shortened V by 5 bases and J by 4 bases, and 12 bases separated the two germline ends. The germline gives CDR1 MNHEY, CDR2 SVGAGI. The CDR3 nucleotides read TGTGCCAGCAGTCCCTTCCAGGGGAAAAACATTCAGTACTTC. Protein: CASSPFQGKNIQYF.

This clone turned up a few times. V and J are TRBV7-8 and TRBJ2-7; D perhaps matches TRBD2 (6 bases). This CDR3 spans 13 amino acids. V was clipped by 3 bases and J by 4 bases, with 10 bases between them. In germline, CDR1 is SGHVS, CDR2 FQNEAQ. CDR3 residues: CASSLEGLYEQYF. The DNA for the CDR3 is TGTGCCAGCAGCTTGGAGGGGTTATACGAGCAGTACTTC.

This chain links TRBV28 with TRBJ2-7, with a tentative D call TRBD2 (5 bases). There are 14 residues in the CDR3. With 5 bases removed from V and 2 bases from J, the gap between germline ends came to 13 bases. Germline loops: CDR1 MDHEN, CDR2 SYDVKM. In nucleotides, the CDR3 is TGTGCCAGCAGTCCCCCGCAGAGGGCCTACGAGCAGTACTTC. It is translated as CASSPPQRAYEQYF.

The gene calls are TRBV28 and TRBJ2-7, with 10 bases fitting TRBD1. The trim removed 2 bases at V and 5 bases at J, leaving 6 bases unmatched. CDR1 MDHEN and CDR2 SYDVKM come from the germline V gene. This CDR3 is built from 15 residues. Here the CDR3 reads CASSLGGQGVHEQYF. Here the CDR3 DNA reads TGTGCCAGCAGTTTAGGCGGACAGGGGGTTCACGAGCAGTACTTC.

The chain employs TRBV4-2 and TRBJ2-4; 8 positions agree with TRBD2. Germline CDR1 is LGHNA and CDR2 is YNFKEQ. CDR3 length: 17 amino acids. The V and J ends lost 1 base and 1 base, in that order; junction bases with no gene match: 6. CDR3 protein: CASSQVGLASAKNIQYF. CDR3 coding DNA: TGTGCCAGCAGCCAAGTAGGACTAGCCTCGGCCAAAAACATTCAGTACTTC.

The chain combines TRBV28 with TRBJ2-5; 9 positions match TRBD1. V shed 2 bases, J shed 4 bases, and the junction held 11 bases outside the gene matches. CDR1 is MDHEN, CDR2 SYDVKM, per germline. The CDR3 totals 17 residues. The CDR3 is CASSLRSGTGYGETQYF. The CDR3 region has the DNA TGTGCCAGCAGTTTACGAAGTGGGACAGGGTACGGAGAGACCCAGTACTTC.

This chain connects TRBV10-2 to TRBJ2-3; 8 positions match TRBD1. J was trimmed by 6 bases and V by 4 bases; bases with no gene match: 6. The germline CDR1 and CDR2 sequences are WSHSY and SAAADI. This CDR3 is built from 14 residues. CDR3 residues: CASSVQGAADTQYF. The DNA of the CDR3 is TGCGCCAGCAGTGTTCAGGGGGCGGCGGATACGCAGTATTTT.

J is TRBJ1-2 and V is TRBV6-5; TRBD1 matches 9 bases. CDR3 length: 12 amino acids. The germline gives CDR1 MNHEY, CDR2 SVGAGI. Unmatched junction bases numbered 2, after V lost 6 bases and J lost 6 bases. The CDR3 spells CASSRQGDGYTF. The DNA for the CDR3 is TGTGCCAGCAGCCGACAGGGGGATGGCTACACCTTC.